This entry lists 7 T cell receptor beta chains sequenced from one sample in a study of blood T cells in healthy people across ages. Together with a sample-barcoded 5' primer, a J-beta primer mix was included in a second PCR lasting about 7 to 11 cycles. TCRdb processed the 5' RACE reads anew with MiXCR; each CDR3 protein has one entry. The table records 550,000 to 700,000 distinct CDR3 sequences, 27% of them present only once. Sequences were obtained from blood. The receptor source for this set is a woman in her 70s in good health.

With respect to this clonotype: Because the CDR3 is missing its conserved closing phenylalanine or tryptophan, this is likely a read error. The DNA is left out, because the CDR3 cannot be placed on it with certainty; the CDR3 is given as TCRdb lists it. The J gene is TRBJ2-3, the V gene TRBV5-6; TRBD1 is the table's D call, not checked against the DNA. Germline values: CDR1 SGHDT, CDR2 YYEEEE. Termini included, the CDR3 measures 17 amino acids. CDR3 sequence reads: CASSDDYLGGSTDTRYS.

This clonotype was seen more than once but under ten times. The gene calls are TRBV29-1 and TRBJ2-1; TRBD1 might be the D (5 bases). The CDR3 sequence is 14 residues long. Germline CDR1 is SQVTM and CDR2 is ANQGSEA. Deletions cut 0 bases from V and 6 bases from J, with 12 bases between. For the CDR3, the DNA is TGCAGCGTTGAAGATTGGCCAGGGCTCAATGAGCAGTTCTTC. This gives the protein CSVEDWPGLNEQFF.

This rearrangement joins TRBV7-2 to TRBJ2-7; 10 bases agree with TRBD1. The junction had 5 bases not matched to a gene; V was cut back by 4 bases and J by 5 bases. Germline V gene data show CDR1 as SGHTA and CDR2 as FQGNSA. This CDR3 spans 14 amino acids. The CDR3 bases are TGTGCCAGCAGCTCGCGGACAGGGGGTGACGAGCAGTACTTC. It is translated as CASSSRTGGDEQYF.

This clonotype was counted a few times. V usage is TRBV27 and J usage is TRBJ2-3; no clear D. Germline lookup yields CDR1 MNHEY and CDR2 SMNVEV (reference sequence). Trimming stripped 5 bases from V and 3 bases from J, with 9 bases between. This CDR3 region has 13 residues. This chain's CDR3 is CASSRPRTDTQYF. For the CDR3, the DNA is TGTGCCAGCAGTCGACCGAGGACAGATACGCAGTATTTT.

The chain recombines TRBV11-3 with TRBJ2-1; TRBD2 matches 9 bases. V lost 5 bases, J lost 4 bases, and 9 bases stayed unmatched. Germline CDR1 SGHNT, CDR2 YENEEA. This CDR3 is built from 16 residues. CDR3 sequence (DNA): TGTGCCAGCAGCCCCCAGGGAGCGGGAGGATACAATGAGCAGTTCTTC. Translated: CASSPQGAGGYNEQFF.

The chain carries TRBV5-1 and TRBJ2-3; D is tentatively TRBD1 or TRBD2 (5 bases each). The germline CDR1 and CDR2 sequences are SGHRS and YFSETQ. The V and J ends lost 2 bases and 6 bases respectively, with 19 bases between them. The CDR3 is 16 residues long. The CDR3 reads CASSLRDRARVDTQYF. The CDR3 DNA is TGCGCCAGCAGCTTAAGGGACCGAGCTAGGGTGGATACGCAGTATTTT.

This clonotype turned up a few times. V usage is TRBV18 and J usage is TRBJ2-5; D is unresolved. Germline V gene sequence: CDR1 KGHSH, CDR2 LQKENI. The V end lost 0 bases, the J end lost 5 bases, and 10 bases lay between the germline ends. This CDR3 comprises 14 residues. CDR3 sequence: CASSPPGSAETQYF. In nucleotides, the CDR3 is TGTGCCAGCTCACCACCAGGTAGTGCTGAGACCCAGTACTTC.